Each of the 7 T cell receptor beta chains below was sequenced from the same sample in a study of blood T cells in healthy people across ages. PCR was performed a second time for roughly 7 to 12 cycles using a sample-barcoded 5' primer and a J-beta primer mix. TCRdb ran MiXCR on the 5' RACE reads and lists one entry per CDR3 protein. In the table there are about a million distinct CDR3 sequences, about 51% of which are singletons. The sequenced material came from blood. Every receptor here comes from a woman in her fifties or sixties in good health.

CDR3 coding DNA: TGTGCCGCCCGACTATTTGGAACCTACGAGCAGTACTTC. Translating gives CAARLFGTYEQYF. The chain uses TRBV27 and TRBJ2-7; weak D call: TRBD2 (5 bases). The length of the CDR3 is 13 residues. The V end lost 11 bases, the J end lost 2 bases, and 16 bases lay between the germline ends. Germline CDR1 MNHEY, CDR2 SMNVEV (reference sequence).

This chain's CDR3 is CSARSMGQGPTYEQYF. The CDR3 DNA follows: TGCAGTGCTAGGAGTATGGGACAGGGACCCACCTACGAGCAGTACTTC. This chain uses TRBV20-1 with TRBJ2-7, with 9 bases fitting TRBD1. CDR3 size: 16 residues. V lost 3 bases and J lost 2; bases outside the gene matches: 11. Germline values: CDR1 DFQATT, CDR2 SNEGSKA (reference sequence).

This clonotype was detected a few times. The chain links TRBV4-1 to TRBJ2-4, with 7 bases lining up with TRBD2. This CDR3 comprises 15 residues. Unmatched junction bases numbered 8, after V lost 3 bases and J lost 6 bases. Germline loops: CDR1 MGHRA, CDR2 YSYEKL. CDR3 amino acids: CASSQTTSRGNIQYF. In DNA, the CDR3 is TGCGCCAGCAGCCAGACGACTAGCCGAGGAAACATTCAGTACTTC.

The rearrangement uses TRBV7-2 and TRBJ2-5; D remains unclear. CDR3 length equals 16 residues. Germline lookup yields CDR1 SGHTA and CDR2 FQGNSA. The ends were cut back, 4 bases at V and 7 bases at J, with 22 bases in the middle. CDR3: CASSSYLGVELGTQYF. The CDR3 nucleotides read TGTGCCAGCAGCTCATACCTGGGCGTTGAGCTAGGGACCCAGTACTTC. Variable domain in full (rest from reference TRBV7-2 and TRBJ2-5): GAGVSQSPSNKVTEKGKDVELRCDPISGHTALYWYRQSLGQGLEFLIYFQGNSAPDKSGLPSDRFSAERTGGSVSTLTIQRTQQEDSAVYLCASSSYLGVELGTQYFGPGTRLLVL.

Only a few counts were recorded for this clonotype. V gene TRBV5-1 combines with J gene TRBJ2-3; D gene unclear. CDR3 length: 13 amino acids. CDR1 SGHRS and CDR2 YFSETQ come from the germline V gene. The V end was cut by 2 bases, the J end by 5 bases, with 9 bases between. CDR3: CASSFGDGDTQYF. For the CDR3, the DNA is TGCGCCAGCAGCTTCGGTGACGGAGATACGCAGTATTTT.

This clonotype was found a few times. The DNA of the CDR3 is TGTGCCACCACTGGAATGACCGGGGAGCTGTTTTTT. This translates into CATTGMTGELFF. V gene TRBV27 combines with J gene TRBJ2-2; D ambiguous. This CDR3 comprises 12 residues. CDR1 is MNHEY and CDR2 is SMNVEV in the germline V gene (reference sequence). The germline V and J ends were trimmed by 10 bases and 5 bases, with 11 bases remaining between them.

In its sample, this clonotype was seen a few times. This rearrangement joins TRBV10-3 to TRBJ1-6, with a weak D call TRBD1 (6 bases). Trimming shortened V by 6 bases and J by 6 bases, and 15 bases separated the two germline ends. Germline CDR1 ENHRY, CDR2 SYGVKD. CDR3 length: 15 amino acids. The CDR3 DNA reads TGTGCCATCAGGGATACAAGGGGGGTTAATTCACCCCTCCACTTT. Its protein product is CAIRDTRGVNSPLHF.